This is a list of T cell receptor beta chains from one sample in a study of cytomegalovirus exposure and HLA in healthy donors. Sequenced by immunoSEQ multiplex PCR; TCRdb stores in-frame clones only, minus some. The repertoire has some 150,000 clones, 85% to 90% of them found once; the top ten carry roughly 1.4%. The material sequenced was PBMCs. Receptor source: a woman under 40 in good health and CMV-seronegative. Each CDR3 is given with its conserved first and last residue. A D gene is named only where the DNA matches it firmly. Clone size appears in some rows only: once, few, many, or a class for an expanded clone.

size: NA; D: NA; J: TRBJ1-3; V: TRBV4-2; CDR3: CASSQDPGTGNTIYF; DNA: TGTGCCAGCAGCCAAGATCCGGGGACTGGAAACACCATATATTTT
size: NA; D: NA; J: TRBJ1-4; V: TRBV2; CDR3: CASSDPRLTNEKLFF; DNA: TGTGCCAGCAGTGATCCCAGGTTGACTAATGAAAAACTGTTTTTT
size: NA; D: TRBD1; J: TRBJ1-1; V: TRBV5-6; CDR3: CASSLVQGATGTEAFF; DNA: TGTGCCAGCAGCTTGGTTCAGGGGGCCACGGGGACTGAAGCTTTCTTT
size: NA; D: TRBD1; J: TRBJ1-4; V: TRBV4-3; CDR3: CASSHSGQGDEKLFF; DNA: TGCGCCAGCAGCCATTCGGGACAGGGTGATGAAAAACTGTTTTTT
size: NA; D: TRBD2; J: TRBJ2-2; V: TRBV7-8; CDR3: CASSLWRGTTGELFF; DNA: TGTGCCAGCAGCTTATGGCGGGGGACTACCGGGGAGCTGTTTTTT
size: NA; D: NA; J: TRBJ2-1; V: TRBV4-2; CDR3: CASSQREGGAYNEQFF; DNA: TGTGCCAGCAGCCAAAGGGAGGGGGGGGCATACAATGAGCAGTTCTTC
size: NA; D: TRBD1; J: TRBJ1-3; V: TRBV2; CDR3: CASNLPGGRSSGNTIYF; DNA: TGTGCCAGCAACCTCCCAGGGGGACGGAGCTCTGGAAACACCATATATTTT
size: NA; D: TRBD1; J: TRBJ2-2; V: TRBV4-2; CDR3: CASSHPGQGAGELFF; DNA: TGTGCCAGCAGCCACCCCGGGCAGGGGGCCGGGGAGCTGTTTTTT
size: NA; D: NA; J: TRBJ1-1; V: TRBV2; CDR3: CASSGTHEAFF; DNA: TGTGCCAGCAGTGGTACTCATGAAGCTTTCTTT
size: once; D: TRBD1; J: TRBJ1-5; V: TRBV6-1; CDR3: CASSEGDRADQPQHF; DNA: TGTGCCAGCAGTGAGGGGGACAGGGCGGATCAGCCCCAGCATTTT
size: NA; D: NA; J: TRBJ2-1; V: TRBV7-9; CDR3: CASIQGALHNEQFF; DNA: TGTGCCAGCATTCAGGGTGCTCTCCACAATGAGCAGTTCTTC
size: once; D: NA; J: TRBJ1-1; V: TRBV7-2; CDR3: CASSPMPGEAFF; DNA: TGTGCCAGCAGCCCAATGCCCGGTGAAGCTTTCTTT
size: NA; D: NA; J: TRBJ2-7; V: TRBV6-1; CDR3: CASVAGSYEQYF; DNA: TGTGCCAGCGTGGCAGGCTCCTACGAGCAGTACTTC
size: NA; D: NA; J: TRBJ1-2; V: TRBV7-2; CDR3: CASSFRQGSGYTF; DNA: TGTGCCAGCAGCTTTCGCCAGGGCTCGGGCTACACCTTC
size: NA; D: NA; J: TRBJ2-2; V: TRBV7-2; CDR3: CASSSRDFPRGEELFF; DNA: TGTGCCAGCAGCTCTCGGGACTTCCCCCGAGGCGAGGAGCTGTTTTTT
size: NA; D: TRBD1; J: TRBJ1-1; V: TRBV5-1; CDR3: CASSLTAGGVNTEAFF; DNA: TGCGCCAGCAGCTTGACCGCAGGGGGAGTGAACACTGAAGCTTTCTTT
size: NA; D: TRBD1; J: TRBJ1-1; V: TRBV11-1; CDR3: CASSSGRGPFTEAFF; DNA: TGTGCCAGCAGTTCAGGCAGGGGGCCTTTCACTGAAGCTTTCTTT
size: NA; D: NA; J: TRBJ1-6; V: TRBV13; CDR3: CASSLGPPSSYNSPLHF; DNA: TGTGCCAGCAGCTTAGGACCGCCGAGCTCCTATAATTCACCCCTCCACTTT
size: NA; D: NA; J: TRBJ2-1; V: TRBV5-1; CDR3: CASSLASFSYNEQFF; DNA: TGCGCCAGCAGCTTGGCGTCCTTCTCCTACAATGAGCAGTTCTTC
size: few; D: NA; J: TRBJ2-7; V: TRBV30; CDR3: CAWSLTWGAEQYF; DNA: TGTGCCTGGAGTCTGACGTGGGGAGCCGAGCAGTACTTC
size: NA; D: NA; J: TRBJ2-3; V: TRBV9; CDR3: CASSVGRLETGTDTQYF; DNA: TGTGCCAGCAGCGTAGGCCGGCTAGAGACCGGCACAGATACGCAGTATTTT
size: NA; D: NA; J: TRBJ1-1; V: TRBV30; CDR3: CAWRPNRVTEAFF; DNA: TGTGCCTGGAGGCCCAACAGGGTAACTGAAGCTTTCTTT
size: NA; D: TRBD1; J: TRBJ1-1; V: TRBV19; CDR3: CASSSGTANTEAFF; DNA: TGTGCCAGTAGTTCCGGGACAGCCAACACTGAAGCTTTCTTT
size: NA; D: NA; J: TRBJ2-3; V: TRBV9; CDR3: CASSVVQGTDTQYF; DNA: TGTGCCAGCAGCGTAGTTCAGGGTACAGATACGCAGTATTTT
size: NA; D: NA; J: TRBJ2-7; V: TRBV2; CDR3: CASSYSYEQYF; DNA: TGTGCCAGCAGCTACAGCTACGAGCAGTACTTC
size: NA; D: NA; J: TRBJ2-4; V: TRBV14; CDR3: CASSPENIQYF; DNA: TGTGCCAGCAGCCCCGAGAACATTCAGTACTTC
size: NA; D: NA; J: TRBJ1-2; V: TRBV2; CDR3: CASSERGIEANYGYTF; DNA: TGTGCCAGCAGTGAAAGGGGGATTGAAGCTAACTATGGCTACACCTTC
size: once; D: TRBD1; J: TRBJ1-4; V: TRBV5-1; CDR3: CASSLAGTGVEKLFF; DNA: TGCGCCAGCAGCTTGGCCGGGACAGGGGTTGAAAAACTGTTTTTT
size: NA; D: NA; J: TRBJ2-7; V: TRBV29-1; CDR3: CSVHGSYEQYF; DNA: TGCAGCGTTCACGGCTCCTACGAGCAGTACTTC
size: NA; D: NA; J: TRBJ2-7; V: TRBV5-1; CDR3: CASRGGPFRYEQYF; DNA: TGCGCCAGCAGGGGGGGACCCTTCAGGTACGAGCAGTACTTC
size: NA; D: NA; J: TRBJ1-5; V: TRBV7-9; CDR3: CASSFPGDNQPQHF; DNA: TGTGCCAGCAGCTTCCCGGGGGACAATCAGCCCCAGCATTTT
size: NA; D: NA; J: TRBJ2-7; V: TRBV5-1; CDR3: CASSVKEDYEQYF; DNA: TGCGCCAGCAGCGTTAAAGAGGACTACGAGCAGTACTTC
size: NA; D: NA; J: TRBJ1-5; V: TRBV27; CDR3: CASSLTGSNQPQHF; DNA: TGTGCCAGCAGTTTGACGGGTAGCAATCAGCCCCAGCATTTT
size: NA; D: TRBD2; J: TRBJ2-7; V: TRBV5-1; CDR3: CASSIAGGPSYEQYF; DNA: TGCGCCAGCAGTATAGCGGGGGGGCCATCCTACGAGCAGTACTTC
size: NA; D: TRBD1; J: TRBJ2-7; V: TRBV14; CDR3: CASSPWTGSPYEQYF; DNA: TGTGCCAGCAGCCCATGGACAGGTAGTCCCTACGAGCAGTACTTC
size: NA; D: TRBD1; J: TRBJ1-1; V: TRBV19; CDR3: CASSIVPGQTTEAFF; DNA: TGTGCCAGTAGTATAGTCCCGGGACAGACCACTGAAGCTTTCTTT
size: NA; D: NA; J: TRBJ2-1; V: TRBV5-1; CDR3: CASSLGAGLEQQFF; DNA: TGCGCCAGCAGCTTGGGGGCTGGACTTGAGCAGCAGTTCTTC
size: NA; D: TRBD2; J: TRBJ2-3; V: TRBV27; CDR3: CASSLPPGLAGASTDTQYF; DNA: TGTGCCAGCAGTTTGCCCCCGGGACTAGCGGGGGCTAGCACAGATACGCAGTATTTT
size: NA; D: TRBD1; J: TRBJ2-1; V: TRBV5-4; CDR3: CASSFSGTGAYNEQFF; DNA: TGTGCCAGCAGCTTTAGCGGGACAGGGGCCTACAATGAGCAGTTCTTC
size: NA; D: NA; J: TRBJ1-2; V: TRBV4-1; CDR3: CASSQDLTLKLYGYTF; DNA: TGCGCCAGCAGCCAAGATCTTACGTTAAAACTCTATGGCTACACCTTC
size: NA; D: NA; J: TRBJ1-5; V: TRBV21-1; CDR3: CASSPRESNSNQPQHF; DNA: TGTGCCAGCAGCCCACGGGAGAGTAATAGCAATCAGCCCCAGCATTTT
size: NA; D: NA; J: TRBJ1-4; V: TRBV7-9; CDR3: CASREDSSTNEKLFF; DNA: TGTGCCAGCAGGGAGGACAGCTCAACTAATGAAAAACTGTTTTTT
size: NA; D: NA; J: TRBJ2-7; V: TRBV11-2; CDR3: CASSRGGPLSYEQYF; DNA: TGTGCCAGCAGCCGAGGCGGCCCTCTCTCCTACGAGCAGTACTTC
size: NA; D: NA; J: TRBJ1-2; V: TRBV7-9; CDR3: CASSFEAQNYGYTF; DNA: TGTGCCAGCAGCTTCGAGGCGCAAAACTATGGCTACACCTTC
size: few; D: NA; J: TRBJ2-7; V: TRBV2; CDR3: CASAPNRNEQYF; DNA: TGTGCCAGCGCCCCGAACAGGAACGAGCAGTACTTC
size: NA; D: NA; J: TRBJ2-7; V: TRBV7-6; CDR3: CASSPSGGTSLFDEQYF; DNA: TGTGCCAGCAGCCCGAGTGGCGGGACCTCTTTATTTGACGAGCAGTACTTC